The source of this TCR beta chain is a study of blood T cell repertoires in COVID-19. Germline assignment: CDR1 MDHEN and CDR2 SYDVKM. The CDR3 is 14 amino acids. Unmatched junction bases numbered 6, after V lost 6 bases and J lost 4 bases. Measured with immunoSEQ multiplex PCR; TCRdb has only the in-frame clones, and not every one. This table holds about 350,000 clones, about 90% found once. The source is a woman in her 30s who had recovered from COVID-19. The chain combines TRBV28 with TRBJ1-3, with 7 bases lining up with TRBD1. Material: PBMCs or T cells enriched from blood (not recorded which). DNA for the CDR3: TGTGCCAGCAGACCTTGGACAGGAGGAAACACCATATATTTT. Translated: CASRPWTGGNTIYF.